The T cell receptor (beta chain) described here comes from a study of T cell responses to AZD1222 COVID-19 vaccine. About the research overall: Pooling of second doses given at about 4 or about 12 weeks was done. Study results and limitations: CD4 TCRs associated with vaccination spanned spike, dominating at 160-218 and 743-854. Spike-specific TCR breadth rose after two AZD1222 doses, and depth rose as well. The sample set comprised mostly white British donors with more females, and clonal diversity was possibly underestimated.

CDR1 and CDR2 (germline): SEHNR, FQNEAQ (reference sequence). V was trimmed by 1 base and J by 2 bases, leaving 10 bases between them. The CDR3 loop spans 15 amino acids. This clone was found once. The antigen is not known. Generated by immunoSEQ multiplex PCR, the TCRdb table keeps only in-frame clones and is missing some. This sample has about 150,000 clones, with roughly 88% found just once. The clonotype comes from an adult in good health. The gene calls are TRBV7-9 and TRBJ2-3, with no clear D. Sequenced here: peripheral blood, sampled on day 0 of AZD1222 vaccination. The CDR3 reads CASSLGQALTDTQYF. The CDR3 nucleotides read TGTGCCAGCAGCTTAGGGCAAGCCCTCACAGATACGCAGTATTTT.